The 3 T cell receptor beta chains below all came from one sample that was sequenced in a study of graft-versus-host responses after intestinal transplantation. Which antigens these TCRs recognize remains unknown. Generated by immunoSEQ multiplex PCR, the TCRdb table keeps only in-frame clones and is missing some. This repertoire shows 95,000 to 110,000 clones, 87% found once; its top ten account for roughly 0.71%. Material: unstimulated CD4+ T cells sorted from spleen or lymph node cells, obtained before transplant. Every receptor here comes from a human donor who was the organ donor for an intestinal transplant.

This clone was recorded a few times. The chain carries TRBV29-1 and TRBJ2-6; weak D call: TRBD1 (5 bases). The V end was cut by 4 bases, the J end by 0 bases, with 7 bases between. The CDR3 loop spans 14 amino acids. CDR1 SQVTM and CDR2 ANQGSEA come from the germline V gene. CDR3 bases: TGCAGCGTTGGGGGCCGCTCTGGGGCCAACGTCCTGACTTTC. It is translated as CSVGGRSGANVLTF.

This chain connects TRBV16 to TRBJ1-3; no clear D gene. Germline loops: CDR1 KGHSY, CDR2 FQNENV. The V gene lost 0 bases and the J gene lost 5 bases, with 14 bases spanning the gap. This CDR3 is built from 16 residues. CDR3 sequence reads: CASSQSRTFNRNTIYF. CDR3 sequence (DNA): TGTGCCAGCAGCCAATCGAGGACTTTTAACCGAAACACCATATATTTT.

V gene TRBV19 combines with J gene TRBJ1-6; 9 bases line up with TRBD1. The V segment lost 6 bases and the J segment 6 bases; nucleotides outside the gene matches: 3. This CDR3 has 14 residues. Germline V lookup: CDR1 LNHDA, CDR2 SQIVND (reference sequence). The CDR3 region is CASRQQGANSPLHF. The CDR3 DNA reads TGTGCCAGTAGGCAACAGGGGGCTAATTCACCCCTCCACTTT.